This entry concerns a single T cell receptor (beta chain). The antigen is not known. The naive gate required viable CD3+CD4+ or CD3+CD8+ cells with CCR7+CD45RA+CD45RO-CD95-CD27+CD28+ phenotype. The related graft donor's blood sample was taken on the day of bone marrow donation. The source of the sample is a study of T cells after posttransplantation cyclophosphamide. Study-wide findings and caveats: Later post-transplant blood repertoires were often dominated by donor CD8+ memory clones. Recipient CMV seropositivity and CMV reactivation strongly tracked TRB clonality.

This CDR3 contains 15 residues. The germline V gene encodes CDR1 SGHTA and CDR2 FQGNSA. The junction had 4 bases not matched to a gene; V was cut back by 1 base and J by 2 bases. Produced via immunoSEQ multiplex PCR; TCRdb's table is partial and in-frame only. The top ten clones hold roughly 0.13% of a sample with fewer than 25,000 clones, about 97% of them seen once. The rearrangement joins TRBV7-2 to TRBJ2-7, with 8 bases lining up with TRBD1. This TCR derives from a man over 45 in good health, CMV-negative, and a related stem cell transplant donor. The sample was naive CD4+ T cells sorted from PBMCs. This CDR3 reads CASSLVGTGTYEQYF. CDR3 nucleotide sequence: TGTGCCAGCAGCTTAGTAGGGACAGGTACCTACGAGCAGTACTTC. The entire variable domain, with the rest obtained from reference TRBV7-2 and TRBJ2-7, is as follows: GAGVSQSPSNKVTEKGKDVELRCDPISGHTALYWYRQSLGQGLEFLIYFQGNSAPDKSGLPSDRFSAERTGGSVSTLTIQRTQQEDSAVYLCASSLVGTGTYEQYFGPGTRLTVT.